One sample yielded the 7 T cell receptor beta chains listed below, sequenced in a study of T cell repertoires in cytomegalovirus infection. Via MiXCR, TCRdb re-called the reads, giving one row per CDR3 protein. This sample yields 100,000 to 150,000 distinct CDR3 sequences, of which over 25% are seen a single time; about 54% belongs to the top ten. The antigens for these receptors are not known. Source: CD8+ T cells from cultured PBMCs, taken from culture after CMV antigen stimulation. The receptors shown here come from a human donor in good health (CMV status not recorded). Some clones in this sample may be carry-over from other donors' samples.

The table lists this clonotype with a few counts. The J gene is TRBJ1-1, the V gene TRBV7-9; no firm D call. V was trimmed by 1 base and J by 4 bases, leaving 16 bases between them. Germline lookup yields CDR1 SEHNR and CDR2 FQNEAQ (reference sequence). The CDR3 has 16 residues. The CDR3 region has the DNA TGTGCCAGCAGCTTAGTTGTTAGGGTTTGGCCCACTGAAGCTTTCTTT. This translates into CASSLVVRVWPTEAFF.

This clonotype was seen a handful of times. The V call is TRBV7-2, the J call TRBJ1-4; possible D gene TRBD1, 6 bases. The CDR3 loop spans 17 amino acids. Germline loops: CDR1 SGHTA, CDR2 FQGNSA. Deletions cut 2 bases from V and 5 bases from J, with 18 bases between. The CDR3 region is CASSLNYRDTVNEKLFF. Here the CDR3 DNA reads TGTGCCAGCAGCTTAAACTACCGGGACACAGTAAATGAAAAACTGTTTTTT.

This clonotype was seen only a few times. This chain links TRBV6-5 with TRBJ2-2; tentative D call: TRBD1 (5 bases). Trimming removed 0 bases at V and 0 bases at J, with 11 bases between. Germline V gene sequence: CDR1 MNHEY, CDR2 SVGAGI. This CDR3 is built from 17 residues. CDR3 coding DNA: TGTGCCAGCAGTTACTCGTCAGGGATCGCGAACACCGGGGAGCTGTTTTTT. This encodes CASSYSSGIANTGELFF.

V and J are TRBV7-2 and TRBJ1-2, with 7 bases identical to TRBD1. Germline loops: CDR1 SGHTA, CDR2 FQGNSA. The CDR3 is 13 amino acids. The V and J ends lost 7 bases and 8 bases, in that order; junction bases with no gene match: 10. The CDR3 coding sequence is TGTGCCAGCACCCCGGACAGGTTCTACGGCTACACCTTC. Amino acid sequence: CASTPDRFYGYTF.

The DNA of the CDR3 is TGTGCCAGCAGCTTAGTTTGGGACGCGAACACTGAAGCTTTCTTT. Its protein is CASSLVWDANTEAFF. The chain recombines TRBV11-2 with TRBJ1-1, with D possibly being TRBD1 (5 bases). The germline gives CDR1 SGHAT, CDR2 FQNNGV. The CDR3 is made up of 15 amino acids. The V and J ends lost 1 base and 1 base respectively, with 10 bases between them.

This chain joins TRBV7-8 and TRBJ1-5; D not certain. V was pared by 1 base and J by 7 bases, with 11 bases between. The CDR3 consists of 14 residues. CDR1 is SGHVS, CDR2 FQNEAQ, per germline. The CDR3 region is CASSLEREGQPQHF. CDR3 nucleotide sequence: TGTGCCAGCAGCTTAGAGAGGGAGGGCCAGCCCCAGCATTTT.

V usage is TRBV25-1 and J usage is TRBJ2-2, with 8 bases matching TRBD1. Per the germline V gene, CDR1 is MGHDK and CDR2 is SYGVNS. The CDR3 has 16 residues. V was pared by 1 base and J by 5 bases, with 6 bases of the junction left unmatched. CDR3 amino acids: CASSEWGQDITGELFF. DNA of the CDR3: TGTGCCAGCAGTGAATGGGGACAGGACATAACCGGGGAGCTGTTTTTT.